These 13 T cell receptor beta chains came from one sample sequenced in a study of T-cell memory formation after mild COVID-19. TCRdb used MiXCR to reprocess the 5' RACE reads, holding one entry per CDR3 protein. Of about 250,000 distinct CDR3 sequences detected, roughly 14% appear once; the ten largest clones hold approximately 2.1%. The specimen was PBMCs or a T cell subset sorted from them (not recorded which). The receptors shown here come from an adult woman who had mild COVID-19 (a few samples of this study predate the infection). Cell type and time point are not known.

This chain links TRBV7-3 with TRBJ2-7, with 9 bases aligning to TRBD2. There are 14 residues in the CDR3. Germline CDR1 and CDR2: SGHTA and FQGTGA. V lost 3 bases, J lost 5 bases, and 5 bases stayed unmatched. CDR3 coding DNA: TGTGCCAGCAGCTTCGGCGGGAGGGCGGACGAGCAGTACTTC. Its protein product is CASSFGGRADEQYF.

This clonotype was recorded at least ten times. The rearrangement joins TRBV12-3 or TRBV12-4 to TRBJ2-5; 7 bases map to TRBD1. This CDR3 has 14 amino acids. The J segment lost 4 bases and the V segment lost 5 bases, leaving 7 bases of the junction unmatched. CDR3 sequence reads: CASSLSDRVETQYF. In DNA form, the CDR3 reads TGTGCCAGCAGTCTGAGCGACAGGGTAGAGACCCAGTACTTC.

This clonotype was seen more than once but under ten times. The rearrangement links TRBV7-2 to TRBJ1-1; D not resolved. Germline V CDR1 and CDR2: SGHTA, FQGNSA. The CDR3 has 15 residues. V lost 5 bases, J lost 0 bases, and 13 bases lay in between. CDR3 nucleotides: TGTGCCAGCAGCCCGGATGTCGGTATGAACACTGAAGCTTTCTTT. It yields the protein CASSPDVGMNTEAFF.

This clonotype turned up a few times. This chain links TRBV3-1 with TRBJ2-7; D is perhaps TRBD2 (6 bases). V was trimmed by 0 bases and J by 7 bases, leaving 13 bases between them. The length of the CDR3 is 14 residues. Germline loops: CDR1 LGHDT, CDR2 YNNKEL (reference sequence). Written as DNA, the CDR3 is TGTGCCAGCAGCCAAGATGTGGCAAGCGGGGAGCAGTACTTC. Encoded protein: CASSQDVASGEQYF.

DNA for the CDR3: TGTGCCAGCAGCGTAATGGACAATCAGCCCCAGCATTTT. As protein: CASSVMDNQPQHF. V gene TRBV9 combines with J gene TRBJ1-5; the D is unclear. Between the trimmed V and J ends, which lost 1 base and 3 bases, there was a span of 5 bases. Germline CDR1 SGDLS, CDR2 YYNGEE. This CDR3 is 13 amino acids long.

This clonotype was observed many times. V is TRBV12-3 or TRBV12-4 and J is TRBJ2-3; D call uncertain. With 6 bases removed from V and 1 base from J, the gap between germline ends came to 11 bases. The CDR3 is made up of 14 amino acids. CDR3 nucleotides: TGTGCCAGCAGAATGCAGCTGGGCACAGATACGCAGTATTTT. Translating it yields CASRMQLGTDTQYF.

This clonotype has just a few counts. The chain joins TRBV7-8 to TRBJ2-1, with TRBD2 matching over 8 bases. Trimming removed 5 bases from V and 4 bases from J; junction bases left unmatched: 7. CDR1 is SGHVS, CDR2 FQNEAQ, per germline. The length of the CDR3 is 15 residues. The CDR3, as DNA: TGTGCCAGCAGCCCGGCCGGGACTAGGTACAATGAGCAGTTCTTC. Encoded protein: CASSPAGTRYNEQFF.

This clonotype was found a few times. The CDR3 DNA follows: TGTGCCAGCAGCTATAGCGGGGGGGCCACAGATACGCAGTATTTT. This translates into CASSYSGGATDTQYF. The chain joins TRBV2 to TRBJ2-3, with 11 bases aligning to TRBD2. CDR1 is SNHLY, CDR2 FYNNEI, per germline. This CDR3 region has 15 residues. V lost 6 bases and J lost 2; bases outside the gene matches: 4.

In its sample, this clonotype was seen once. The CDR3 loop reads CSAPRGPYGYTF. The DNA for the CDR3 is TGCAGTGCCCCGAGGGGACCCTATGGCTACACCTTC. The chain is built from TRBV20-1 and TRBJ1-2; D is possibly TRBD1 (5 bases). Trimming left V 6 bases short and J 4 bases short, with 12 bases between. CDR1 is DFQATT and CDR2 is SNEGSKA in the germline V gene (reference sequence). CDR3 length: 12 amino acids.

The CDR3, as DNA: TGTGCCAGCAGTTCACCGGGACAGGGTTATAGCAATCAGCCCCAGCATTTT. Its translation is CASSSPGQGYSNQPQHF. This chain connects TRBV12-3 or TRBV12-4 to TRBJ1-5, with 9 nucleotides matching TRBD1. The CDR3 contains 17 residues. With 4 bases clipped from V and 0 bases from J, the junction kept 7 bases outside the gene matches.

This clonotype was counted many times. The V call is TRBV5-4, the J call TRBJ2-7, with TRBD1 identical over 10 bases. V dropped 0 bases and J dropped 5; count of bases not matched to a gene: 8. The CDR3 totals 16 residues. Germline V lookup: CDR1 SGHNT, CDR2 YYREEE (reference sequence). The CDR3 sequence: CASSLAGIGQGDEQYF. The CDR3 DNA sequence: TGTGCCAGCAGCTTGGCCGGTATCGGACAGGGGGACGAGCAGTACTTC. The full variable domain, in which reference TRBV5-4 and TRBJ2-7 provide the parts outside the CDR3, is ETGVTQSPTHLIKTRGQQVTLRCSSQSGHNTVSWYQQALGQGPQFIFQYYREEENGRGNFPPRFSGLQFPNYSSELNVNALELDDSALYLCASSLAGIGQGDEQYFGPGTRLTVT.

This clonotype was seen more than once but under ten times. This rearrangement joins TRBV27 to TRBJ2-7; TRBD2 aligns across 7 bases. Germline CDR1 reads MNHEY; CDR2 reads SMNVEV (reference sequence). V gave up 3 bases and J gave up 0 bases; unmatched junction bases: 5. This CDR3 is 15 amino acids long. The CDR3 protein is CASSFVGGSSYEQYF. The CDR3 DNA reads TGTGCCAGCAGTTTTGTGGGAGGGAGCTCCTACGAGCAGTACTTC.

A few counts support this clonotype. V is TRBV7-2 and J is TRBJ2-1; 10 bases are a match to TRBD2. CDR1 SGHTA and CDR2 FQGNSA come from the germline V gene. Germline trimming cut 6 bases from V and 7 bases from J; bases unmatched to any gene: 9. The CDR3 spans 15 residues. The CDR3 loop reads CASSVRTSGVNEQFF. The CDR3 nucleotides are TGTGCCAGCAGTGTTCGGACTAGCGGTGTTAATGAGCAGTTCTTC.